Presented here are 17 T cell receptor beta chains from one specimen sequenced in a study of T cells in Graves' hyperthyroidism and ophthalmopathy. There were TCR beta CDR3 regions amplified from RNA transcripts. TCR CDR3 underwent first-round RT-PCR with the HTBI primer set. TCRdb reprocessed the multiplex PCR reads with MiXCR, giving one entry per CDR3 protein. The sample has a few hundred thousand distinct CDR3 sequences; 22% are singletons. The sequenced sample consisted of blood. These receptors were obtained from a man between 25 and 39 years old with Graves' ophthalmopathy.

The chain is built from TRBV6-9 and TRBJ2-6; no definite D call. Germline CDR1 reads MNHGY; CDR2 reads SVAAGI. This CDR3 is 15 amino acids long. Trimming pared 4 bases from V and 2 bases from J, leaving 9 bases between. CDR3 DNA: TGTGCCAGCAGTTCCCCCCCGCCTGGGGCCAACGTCCTGACTTTC. Translated: CASSSPPPGANVLTF.

The CDR3 sequence is CAWKKGTDTQYF. In DNA form, the CDR3 reads TGTGCCTGGAAAAAGGGTACAGATACGCAGTATTTT. The V and J genes are TRBV30 and TRBJ2-3; D not resolved. The V end was cut by 4 bases, the J end by 3 bases, with 8 bases between. Germline CDR1 reads GTSNPN; CDR2 reads SVGIG (reference sequence). The CDR3 sequence is 12 residues long.

Turning to this clonotype: One base away lies a much larger clone, so this may be a sequencing read error. The gene calls are TRBV6-1 and TRBJ1-1; D is perhaps TRBD1 (6 bases). Germline loops: CDR1 MNHNS, CDR2 SASEGT. With 2 bases removed from V and 1 base from J, the gap between germline ends came to 14 bases. The CDR3 length is 16 residues. The CDR3 loop reads CASSEIWGQGNTEAFF. CDR3 DNA sequence: TGTGCCAGCAGTGAAATTTGGGGGCAGGGGAACACTGAAGCTTTCTTT.

The chain carries TRBV12-3 or TRBV12-4 and TRBJ2-2; D remains unclear. The germline V and J ends were trimmed by 3 bases and 6 bases, with 11 bases remaining between them. The CDR3 sequence is 14 residues long. CDR3 region: CASSFISRAGELFF. CDR3 coding DNA: TGTGCCAGCAGTTTCATATCCAGAGCCGGGGAGCTGTTTTTT.

The chain has TRBV18 and TRBJ2-1, with TRBD1 matching over 7 bases. The CDR3 consists of 14 residues. Losses at the gene ends were 5 bases for V and 5 bases for J; bases not matched to a gene: 6. CDR1 KGHSH and CDR2 LQKENI come from the germline V gene. The chain's CDR3 is CASSWDRQNNEQFF. As DNA, the CDR3 is TGTGCCAGCTCATGGGACAGACAAAACAATGAGCAGTTCTTC.

V is TRBV2 and J is TRBJ1-1; D is ambiguous. Germline V gives CDR1 SNHLY, CDR2 FYNNEI. V was clipped by 7 bases and J by 8 bases, with 11 bases between them. The CDR3 has 11 residues. DNA of the CDR3: TGTGCCAGCACAGTGGGTGAGGAAGCTTTCTTT. This sequence encodes CASTVGEEAFF. Combining the CDR3 with reference TRBV2 and TRBJ1-1 gives the whole variable domain EPEVTQTPSHQVTQMGQEVILRCVPISNHLYFYWYRQILGQKVEFLVSFYNNEISEKSEIFDDQFSVERPDGSNFTLKIRSTKLEDSAMYFCASTVGEEAFFGQGTRLTVV.

This clonotype was observed many times. The chain couples TRBV5-1 to TRBJ2-3; the D is unclear. The CDR3 extends over 14 amino acids. Germline CDR1 is SGHRS and CDR2 is YFSETQ. V dropped 5 bases and J dropped 6 bases, with 16 bases sitting between them. CDR3 in amino acids: CASRMVQISDTQYF. CDR3 coding DNA: TGCGCCAGCAGGATGGTACAGATTAGCGATACGCAGTATTTT.

This clonotype was seen a handful of times. The J gene is TRBJ1-1, the V gene TRBV29-1; 8 bases match TRBD1. Trimming at V came to 7 bases and at J to 4 bases, leaving 8 bases not matched to a gene. This CDR3 spans 13 amino acids. Germline assignment: CDR1 SQVTM and CDR2 ANQGSEA. The CDR3 sequence is CSAESDRATEAFF. Here the CDR3 DNA reads TGCAGCGCTGAGTCGGACAGGGCCACTGAAGCTTTCTTT.

This clonotype has more than one count but fewer than ten. The chain couples TRBV6-5 to TRBJ1-4, with D unclear. From germline, CDR1 is MNHEY and CDR2 SVGAGI. Trimming removed 0 bases at V and 0 bases at J, with 8 bases between. The CDR3 loop spans 16 amino acids. CDR3 nucleotides: TGTGCCAGCAGTTACTCTTCCTTGGCAACTAATGAAAAACTGTTTTTT. Translating gives CASSYSSLATNEKLFF.

The table lists this clonotype with many counts. The chain joins TRBV24-1 to TRBJ2-3; D might be TRBD1 or TRBD2, each matching 5 bases. Germline CDR1 is KGHDR and CDR2 is SFDVKD. CDR3 length: 19 residues. The ends were cut back, 4 bases at V and 5 bases at J, with 27 bases in the middle. CDR3 sequence: CATSDPRGATRASEDTQYF. For the CDR3, the DNA is TGTGCCACCAGTGACCCCCGAGGGGCCACAAGGGCCTCGGAAGATACGCAGTATTTT.

This clonotype appeared a few times. V gene TRBV7-9 combines with J gene TRBJ2-5, with 7 positions matching TRBD2. The CDR3 totals 14 residues. J was trimmed by 2 bases and V by 8 bases; bases with no gene match: 8. Germline V CDR1 and CDR2: SEHNR, FQNEAQ (reference sequence). Here the CDR3 DNA reads TGTGCCAGCGGGGGAGGGCCTCGACAAGAGACCCAGTACTTC. Protein product: CASGGGPRQETQYF.

The chain employs TRBV4-2 and TRBJ2-7, with 8 nucleotides matching TRBD1. The CDR3 spans 17 residues. Losses at the gene ends were 0 bases for V and 0 bases for J; bases not matched to a gene: 7. Looked up from germline, CDR1 is LGHNA and CDR2 is YNFKEQ. CDR3 in DNA: TGTGCCAGCAGCCAAGACACCGGGACAGGTTCCTCCTACGAGCAGTACTTC. It codes for CASSQDTGTGSSYEQYF.

The chain couples TRBV6-1 to TRBJ2-2, with D tentatively TRBD1 (6 bases). This CDR3 contains 13 residues. Germline loops: CDR1 MNHNS, CDR2 SASEGT. Trimming removed 7 bases at V and 7 bases at J, with 13 bases between. The CDR3 reads CASNRDWNGELFF. In nucleotides, the CDR3 is TGTGCCAGCAACAGGGATTGGAACGGGGAGCTGTTTTTT.

This clonotype was counted a few times. V usage is TRBV19 and J usage is TRBJ1-1, with D perhaps TRBD1 (5 bases). Germline lookup yields CDR1 LNHDA and CDR2 SQIVND (reference sequence). CDR3 length: 14 residues. V dropped 5 bases and J dropped 0 bases, with 10 bases sitting between them. CDR3 sequence reads: CASSVGTVNTEAFF. In nucleotides, the CDR3 is TGTGCCAGTAGTGTCGGGACTGTGAACACTGAAGCTTTCTTT.

Only a few counts were recorded for this clonotype. This could be a read error, since a much larger clone is one nucleotide away. The chain combines TRBV28 with TRBJ1-5; D is undetermined. The CDR3 is 12 residues long. Germline V gives CDR1 MDHEN, CDR2 SYDVKM. CDR3 bases: TGTGCCAGCAGGGGCGACAATCGGCCCCAGCATTTT. Protein product: CASRGDNRPQHF. Variable domain in full (rest from reference TRBV28 and TRBJ1-5): DVKVTQSSRYLVKRTGEKVFLECVQDMDHENMFWYRQDPGLGLRLIYFSYDVKMKEKGDIPEGYSVSREKKERFSLILESASTNQTSMYLCASRGDNRPQHFGDGTRLSIL.

This clonotype was counted ten times or more. This chain links TRBV28 with TRBJ2-2, with 7 bases aligning to TRBD2. V lost 8 bases, J lost 0 bases, and 9 bases stayed unmatched. The CDR3 contains 16 residues. Germline V gives CDR1 MDHEN, CDR2 SYDVKM. Here the CDR3 DNA reads TGTGCCAGCGAGAGCGGGGAACTGACGAACACCGGGGAGCTGTTTTTT. This gives the protein CASESGELTNTGELFF.

This clonotype has just a few counts. The chain links TRBV10-3 to TRBJ2-3, with TRBD2 matching 9 bases. V lost 0 bases, J lost 1 base, and 11 bases stayed unmatched. This CDR3 has 19 amino acids. Germline CDR1 is ENHRY and CDR2 is SYGVKD. DNA of the CDR3: TGTGCCATCAGTGAGTCAGCGGGAGGCATAAGGGTCGGCACAGATACGCAGTATTTT. It yields the protein CAISESAGGIRVGTDTQYF.